The 18 T cell receptor beta chains reported below all come from one sample, sequenced in a study of response to subunit inactivated influenza vaccine. A single record per CDR3 protein comes from TCRdb applying MiXCR to the RT-PCR reads. The table records 610,000 or so distinct CDR3 sequences, 12% to 15% of them present only once. The material sequenced was PBMCs from blood, taken 12 days after vaccination. These receptors all come from a man in his fifties or sixties who received an inactivated influenza vaccine.

This clonotype was detected a few times. The V gene is TRBV5-6, the J gene TRBJ2-1; D is ambiguous. Germline loops: CDR1 SGHDT, CDR2 YYEEEE. CDR3 size: 13 residues. V was clipped by 0 bases and J by 9 bases, with 10 bases between them. The CDR3, as DNA: TGTGCCAGCAGCTTGGGGTGGATCGGTGAGCAGTTCTTC. This codes for CASSLGWIGEQFF.

The CDR3 protein is CASRDDPGQPYEQYF. CDR3 nucleotide sequence: TGTGCCAGCAGGGACGATCCGGGACAGCCCTACGAGCAGTACTTC. The chain carries TRBV27 and TRBJ2-7; TRBD1 aligns across 7 bases. V shed 6 bases and J 2 bases; nucleotides not matched to a gene: 10. The CDR3 spans 15 residues. CDR1 is MNHEY, CDR2 SMNVEV, per germline (reference sequence).

This clonotype came up a few times. The chain joins TRBV7-9 to TRBJ2-3; 7 nucleotides match TRBD1. J gave up 1 base and V 4 bases, and 5 bases lay outside the gene matches. The CDR3 has 15 residues. Germline V gene data show CDR1 as SEHNR and CDR2 as FQNEAQ (reference sequence). CDR3: CASSSRTGRTDTQYF. The DNA of the CDR3 is TGTGCCAGCAGCTCTAGGACAGGACGCACAGATACGCAGTATTTT.

This chain joins TRBV29-1 and TRBJ2-7; 10 bases fit TRBD2. The CDR3 covers 16 residues. V shed 6 bases and J 2 bases; nucleotides not matched to a gene: 13. CDR1 and CDR2 (germline): SQVTM, ANQGSEA. Here the CDR3 reads CSVMGGPGLATYEQYF. The CDR3 DNA reads as TGCAGCGTCATGGGGGGACCGGGACTAGCGACCTACGAGCAGTACTTC.

This clonotype was picked up a small number of times. V gene TRBV5-1 combines with J gene TRBJ2-3; 10 nucleotides line up with TRBD2. Germline values: CDR1 SGHRS, CDR2 YFSETQ. CDR3 length: 16 amino acids. V lost 0 bases and J lost 2; bases outside the gene matches: 3. The CDR3 region is CASSLALAGYTDTQYF. The DNA for the CDR3 is TGCGCCAGCAGCTTGGCACTAGCGGGATACACAGATACGCAGTATTTT.

This rearrangement joins TRBV29-1 to TRBJ2-3, with a weak D call TRBD1 (5 bases). This CDR3 has 13 amino acids. Between the trimmed V and J ends, which lost 7 bases and 8 bases, there was a span of 19 bases. Germline V gives CDR1 SQVTM, CDR2 ANQGSEA. The CDR3 region is CSARKTELGTQYF. CDR3 nucleotide sequence: TGCAGCGCAAGAAAGACAGAATTAGGTACGCAGTATTTT.

The chain is built from TRBV5-6 and TRBJ2-7; 8 bases match TRBD1. The V gene's germline CDR1 is SGHDT and CDR2 YYEEEE. V gave up 3 bases and J gave up 2 bases; unmatched junction bases: 13. There are 17 residues in the CDR3. The CDR3 DNA sequence: TGTGCCAGCAGCTCCTCTAGGACAGGGATCAACGCCTACGAGCAGTACTTC. It is translated as CASSSSRTGINAYEQYF.

The chain combines TRBV5-1 with TRBJ2-3; 7 bases are shared with TRBD2. Germline assignment: CDR1 SGHRS and CDR2 YFSETQ. V was clipped by 4 bases and J by 4 bases; unmatched bases: 12. The CDR3 spans 16 residues. CDR3 DNA sequence: TGCGCCAGCAGCAAAAACCCGGGACTAAGCTCAGATACGCAGTATTTT. Its translation: CASSKNPGLSSDTQYF.

The chain recombines TRBV20-1 with TRBJ2-1, with D unresolved. This CDR3 has 13 amino acids. Germline lookup yields CDR1 DFQATT and CDR2 SNEGSKA (reference sequence). V lost 1 base, J lost 7 bases, and 11 bases lay in between. CDR3 bases: TGCAGTGCTAGAGTCCCAGGCTCTAATGAGCAGTTCTTC. Protein: CSARVPGSNEQFF.

The sample holds a few counts of this clonotype. J is TRBJ2-3 and V is TRBV12-3 or TRBV12-4; maybe TRBD1 (6 bases). This CDR3 spans 16 amino acids. Trimming left V 6 bases short and J 1 base short, with 17 bases between. CDR3 loop: CASSSYGTTRTDTQYF. The CDR3 coding sequence is TGTGCCAGCAGCTCCTACGGGACAACTCGCACAGATACGCAGTATTTT.

The chain uses TRBV12-3 or TRBV12-4 and TRBJ1-5; no clear D. Trimming took 3 bases from V and 0 from J, leaving 12 bases between them. This CDR3 has 16 amino acids. The CDR3, as DNA: TGTGCCAGCAGTTTCTCGGGATATTATAGCAATCAGCCCCAGCATTTT. Protein product: CASSFSGYYSNQPQHF.

J is TRBJ1-5 and V is TRBV6-2 or TRBV6-3; D ambiguous. Germline CDR1 MNHEY, CDR2 SVGEGT. V was shortened by 7 bases and J by 1 base, with 8 bases between the two germline ends. This CDR3 is built from 13 residues. The CDR3, as DNA: TGTGCCAGCACCGATCGCAGCAATCAGCCCCAGCATTTT. Protein sequence: CASTDRSNQPQHF.

The sample holds a few counts of this clonotype. V and J are TRBV4-3 and TRBJ2-5; the match to TRBD1 covers 7 bases. CDR1 and CDR2 (germline): LGHNA, YSLEER. CDR3 length equals 15 residues. V trimming: 3 bases; J trimming: 5 bases; junction bases outside the gene matches: 9. CDR3 loop: CASSQTDRDEETQYF. CDR3 nucleotide sequence: TGCGCCAGCAGCCAGACCGACAGGGATGAGGAGACCCAGTACTTC.

This clonotype was picked up a small number of times. The V call is TRBV29-1, the J call TRBJ1-4, with 8 bases that match TRBD1. V dropped 4 bases and J dropped 8; count of bases not matched to a gene: 3. CDR1 and CDR2 (germline): SQVTM, ANQGSEA. The CDR3 has 12 residues. CDR3 DNA sequence: TGCAGCGTTGGACAGGGGAGAGAAAAACTGTTTTTT. Translated: CSVGQGREKLFF.

This clonotype has more than one count but fewer than ten. The CDR3 DNA reads as TGTGCCACCCAAATTTGGACAGGGGCGAACACCGGGGAGCTGTTTTTT. Translating gives CATQIWTGANTGELFF. The chain carries TRBV12-3 or TRBV12-4 and TRBJ2-2; TRBD1 agrees at 9 bases. The CDR3 is 16 residues long. Trimming at V came to 10 bases and at J to 0 bases, leaving 9 bases not matched to a gene.

Only a few counts were recorded for this clonotype. V usage is TRBV4-3 and J usage is TRBJ1-2, with TRBD1 as a possible D gene (5 bases). The CDR3 runs 15 residues. The germline CDR1 and CDR2 sequences are LGHNA and YSLEER. The ends were cut back, 2 bases at V and 2 bases at J, with 12 bases in the middle. This chain's CDR3 is CASSQSQTENYGYTF. The CDR3 coding sequence is TGCGCCAGCAGCCAATCTCAGACAGAGAACTATGGCTACACCTTC.

There are a few counts of this clonotype. The chain employs TRBV20-1 and TRBJ1-5; D may be TRBD1 (6 bases). The CDR3 is 15 amino acids. From germline, CDR1 is DFQATT and CDR2 SNEGSKA (reference sequence). Trimming pared 0 bases from V and 4 bases from J, leaving 13 bases between. The CDR3 nucleotides are TGCAGTGCTAGAGAACAGGGTATGAGGAATCAGCCCCAGCATTTT. Its translation is CSAREQGMRNQPQHF.

The CDR3 reads CASSPQGTGANVLTF. CDR3 bases: TGTGCCAGCAGTCCGCAGGGAACCGGGGCCAACGTCCTGACTTTC. This chain joins TRBV27 and TRBJ2-6; the D gene is possibly TRBD1 (5 bases). CDR1 and CDR2 (germline): MNHEY, SMNVEV (reference sequence). The CDR3 is made up of 15 amino acids. Trimming removed 5 bases at V and 4 bases at J, with 12 bases between.